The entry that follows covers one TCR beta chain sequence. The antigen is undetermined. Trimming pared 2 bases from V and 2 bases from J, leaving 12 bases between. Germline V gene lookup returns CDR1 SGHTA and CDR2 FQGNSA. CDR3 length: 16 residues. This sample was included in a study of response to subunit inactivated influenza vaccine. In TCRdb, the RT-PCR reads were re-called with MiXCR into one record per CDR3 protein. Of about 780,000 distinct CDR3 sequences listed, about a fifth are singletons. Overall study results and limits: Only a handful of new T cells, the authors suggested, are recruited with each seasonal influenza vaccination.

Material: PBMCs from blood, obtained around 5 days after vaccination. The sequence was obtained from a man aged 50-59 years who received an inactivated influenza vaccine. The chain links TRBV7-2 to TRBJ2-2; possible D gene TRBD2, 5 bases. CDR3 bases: TGTGCCAGCAGCTTAACGGGGAACAGAAACACCGGGGAGCTGTTTTTT. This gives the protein CASSLTGNRNTGELFF.